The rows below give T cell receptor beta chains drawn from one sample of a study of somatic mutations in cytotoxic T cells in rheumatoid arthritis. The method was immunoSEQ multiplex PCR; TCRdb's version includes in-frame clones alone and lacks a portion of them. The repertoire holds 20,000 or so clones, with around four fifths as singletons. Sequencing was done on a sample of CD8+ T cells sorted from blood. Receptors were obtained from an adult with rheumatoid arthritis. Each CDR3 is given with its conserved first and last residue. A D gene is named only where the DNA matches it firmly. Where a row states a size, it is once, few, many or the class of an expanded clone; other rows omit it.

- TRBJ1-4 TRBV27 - TGTGCCAGCAGTTTGGGGCAGGGGCATGAAAAACTGTTTTTT CASSLGQGHEKLFF
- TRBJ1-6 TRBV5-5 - TGTGCCAGCAGCTTGGAGGGAAGCTCACCCCTCCACTTT CASSLEGSSPLHF
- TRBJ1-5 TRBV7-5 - TGTGCCAGAAGCTTACGGGAGTTGGGCAATCAGCCCCAGCATTTT CARSLRELGNQPQHF
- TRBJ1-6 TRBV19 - TGTGCCAGTAGTCCGGCCCCATCGCACTCACCCCTCCACTTT CASSPAPSHSPLHF
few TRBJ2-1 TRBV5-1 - TGCGCCAGCAGGAGGCTAGAAAGCGGCAATGAGCAGTTCTTC CASRRLESGNEQFF
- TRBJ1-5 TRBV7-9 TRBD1 TGTGCCAGCAGCTTGGATGGGACAGGTGAACAGCCCCAGCATTTT CASSLDGTGEQPQHF
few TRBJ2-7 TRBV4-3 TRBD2 TGCGCCAGCAGCAGTCTAGCGGGGGAGGCCTACGAGCAGTACTTC CASSSLAGEAYEQYF
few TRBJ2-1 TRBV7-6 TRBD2 TGTGCCAGCAGCCCGGAGCGGGGGGGTTACAATGAGCAGTTCTTC CASSPERGGYNEQFF
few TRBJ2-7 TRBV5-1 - TGCGCCAGCCGGGTCGGCTACGAGCAGTACTTC CASRVGYEQYF
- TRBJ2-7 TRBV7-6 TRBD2 TGTGCCAGCAGCTTACCCTTCGGCGCGGAGGTAGCGGGCCTCTCCTACGAGCAGTACTTC CASSLPFGAEVAGLSYEQYF
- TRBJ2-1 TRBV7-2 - TGTGCCAGCAGCGCTCGGGGAGGTGGCCCCAATGAGCAGTTCTTC CASSARGGGPNEQFF
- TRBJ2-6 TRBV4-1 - TGCGCCAGCAGCCAAGAAGGGGTCGGTGGGGCCAACGTCCTGACTTTC CASSQEGVGGANVLTF
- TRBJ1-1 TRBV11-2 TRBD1 TGTGCCAGCAGCTTACAACAGGGGGTTCACACTGAAGCTTTCTTT CASSLQQGVHTEAFF
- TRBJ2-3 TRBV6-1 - TGTGCCAGCAGTGGTATCATGGTCTCCGAGGGGGATCTAACAGATACGCAGTATTTT CASSGIMVSEGDLTDTQYF
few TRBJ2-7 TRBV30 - TGTGCCTGGTCTCGGGTGTATAGTGGCGAGCAGTACTTC CAWSRVYSGEQYF